A selection of T cell receptor beta chains follows, all from one sample in a study of blood T cell repertoires in COVID-19. Profiled with immunoSEQ multiplex PCR; TCRdb holds only in-frame clones, not every one. The sample lists more than 200,000 clones; 70% to 90% were seen once. Material: peripheral blood. These receptors all stem from a woman in her 30s with COVID-19, enrolled during active disease. The CDR3 runs from the conserved cysteine through the conserved F or W. A D gene is named only where the DNA matches it firmly. Clone size, where shown, is once, few, many, or a class for clones that have expanded.

J,size,V,D,CDR3,DNA
TRBJ2-3,.,TRBV5-1,.,CASSPRPTTSTDTQYF,TGCGCCAGCAGCCCCCGTCCGACTACTAGCACAGATACGCAGTATTTT
TRBJ2-2,once,TRBV7-2,TRBD1,CASSSRDRGIPGELFF,TGTGCCAGCAGCTCCCGGGACAGGGGTATCCCCGGGGAGCTGTTTTTT
TRBJ1-5,.,TRBV6-2/TRBV6-3,TRBD1,CASSYPGQGVKVNQPQHF,TGTGCCAGCAGTTACCCGGGACAGGGGGTGAAGGTCAATCAGCCCCAGCATTTT
TRBJ1-2,.,TRBV6-5,TRBD1,CASTPTGGFYGYTF,TGTGCCAGCACCCCGACAGGGGGCTTCTATGGCTACACCTTC
TRBJ1-2,.,TRBV5-5,.,CASSGPGGQILYGYTF,TGTGCCAGCAGCGGGCCCGGCGGGCAGATTCTCTATGGCTACACCTTC
TRBJ1-1,.,TRBV7-2,.,CASSLDRSGTEAFF,TGTGCCAGCAGCCTAGACAGGTCTGGCACTGAAGCTTTCTTT
TRBJ2-7,once,TRBV11-2,TRBD1,CASSLTRTGGLHEQYF,TGTGCCAGCAGTTTGACCCGGACAGGGGGTCTCCACGAGCAGTACTTC
TRBJ2-5,.,TRBV4-2,TRBD2,CASSPRGGGAQETQYF,TGTGCCAGCAGCCCCCGCGGGGGGGGCGCCCAAGAGACCCAGTACTTC
TRBJ2-5,.,TRBV2,TRBD2,CASRGGTFSETQYF,TGTGCCAGCAGGGGGGGGACCTTCTCTGAGACCCAGTACTTC
TRBJ2-3,.,TRBV7-2,TRBD2,CASTQSGGADTQYF,TGTGCCAGCACCCAAAGCGGGGGGGCAGATACGCAGTATTTT
TRBJ2-3,.,TRBV28,TRBD2,CASSLLAGVGTDTQYF,TGTGCCAGCAGTTTACTAGCGGGGGTTGGCACAGATACGCAGTATTTT
TRBJ1-2,.,TRBV19,.,CASSQERSGSGYTF,TGTGCCAGTAGCCAAGAGAGGTCCGGGTCTGGCTACACCTTC
TRBJ2-5,.,TRBV24-1,TRBD1,CATSDDGTGIRETQYF,TGTGCCACCAGTGACGATGGGACAGGGATTAGAGAGACCCAGTACTTC
TRBJ2-7,.,TRBV28,.,CANTPGHPYEQYF,TGTGCCAATACGCCGGGACACCCCTACGAGCAGTACTTC
TRBJ1-3,.,TRBV6-2/TRBV6-3,TRBD1,CASSYSDRADGNTIYF,TGTGCCAGCAGTTACTCCGACAGGGCCGATGGAAACACCATATATTTT
TRBJ2-3,.,TRBV5-1,.,CASRDLLSNTDTQYF,TGCGCCAGCAGGGACTTGTTGTCGAACACAGATACGCAGTATTTT
TRBJ1-4,.,TRBV7-6,.,CASSSNSIAGLGTNEKLFF,TGTGCCAGCAGCTCAAACTCTATCGCAGGGCTTGGGACTAATGAAAAACTGTTTTTT
TRBJ1-4,.,TRBV5-5,.,CASSPPVSGEKLFF,TGTGCCAGCAGCCCCCCCGTCTCCGGGGAAAAACTGTTTTTT
TRBJ2-5,.,TRBV3-1/TRBV3-2,.,CASSYRVLEETQYF,TGTGCCAGCAGCTACAGGGTTCTAGAGGAGACCCAGTACTTC
TRBJ2-5,once,TRBV5-1,.,CASSLEGQLWETQYF,TGCGCCAGCAGCTTAGAAGGACAGTTGTGGGAGACCCAGTACTTC
TRBJ2-1,.,TRBV15,TRBD2,CATSRAGTSESNEQFF,TGTGCCACCAGCAGGGCCGGGACTAGCGAAAGCAATGAGCAGTTCTTC
TRBJ1-4,.,TRBV6-5,TRBD1,CASRGPGTGNEKLFF,TGTGCCAGCAGGGGACCCGGGACAGGGAATGAAAAACTGTTTTTT
TRBJ1-2,.,TRBV7-9,.,CASSLTEYGYTF,TGTGCCAGCAGCCTCACAGAGTATGGCTACACCTTC
TRBJ2-3,.,TRBV14,TRBD1,CASSSQGTGLDTQYF,TGTGCCAGCAGCTCCCAGGGGACAGGATTAGATACGCAGTATTTT
TRBJ1-6,.,TRBV2,.,CASRGQRQRNNSPLHF,TGTGCCAGCAGAGGACAGCGACAGAGGAATAATTCACCCCTCCACTTT
TRBJ1-1,.,TRBV3-1/TRBV3-2,.,CASSHTGRTEAFF,TGTGCCAGCAGCCATACAGGTCGGACTGAAGCTTTCTTT
TRBJ1-6,.,TRBV28,.,CASSPPSLGSSYNSPLHF,TGTGCCAGCAGTCCCCCATCCTTAGGGAGCTCCTATAATTCACCCCTCCACTTT
TRBJ1-1,.,TRBV6-5,.,CASSQGQGTEAFF,TGTGCCAGCAGTCAGGGTCAGGGGACTGAAGCTTTCTTT
TRBJ2-1,.,TRBV18,TRBD2,CASSPPTSFSYNEQFF,TGTGCCAGCTCACCACCGACTAGCTTTTCCTACAATGAGCAGTTCTTC
TRBJ2-5,.,TRBV24-1,TRBD1,CATSDPGRAGGEGETQYF,TGTGCCACCAGTGACCCAGGGCGGGCAGGGGGCGAGGGGGAGACCCAGTACTTC
TRBJ2-2,.,TRBV14,.,CASSQGQRRWTGELFF,TGTGCCAGCAGCCAGGGGCAAAGGCGTTGGACCGGGGAGCTGTTTTTT
TRBJ1-3,.,TRBV3-1/TRBV3-2,TRBD1,CASSQNPLVGGGGTVHGNTIYF,TGTGCCAGCAGCCAAAACCCCCTCGTAGGGGGCGGCGGAACGGTACATGGAAACACCATATATTTT
TRBJ2-2,few,TRBV30,.,CAWCATYTGELFF,TGTGCCTGGTGCGCTACCTACACCGGGGAGCTGTTTTTT
TRBJ2-7,.,TRBV7-2,TRBD2,CASSLREGRPYEQYF,TGTGCCAGCAGCCTCAGGGAGGGGAGACCCTACGAGCAGTACTTC
TRBJ2-1,once,TRBV2,.,CASSVGSSGEQFF,TGTGCCAGCAGTGTTGGTAGTTCTGGTGAGCAGTTCTTC
TRBJ2-2,.,TRBV20-1,.,CSARVSGELFF,TGCAGTGCCCGCGTCTCCGGGGAGCTGTTTTTT
TRBJ2-5,.,TRBV10-2,TRBD1,CASRGTGAAQETQYF,TGCGCCAGCAGGGGGACAGGGGCGGCCCAAGAGACCCAGTACTTC
TRBJ1-5,.,TRBV4-3,TRBD1,CASSRGQESQPQHF,TGCGCCAGCAGTCGCGGACAGGAGAGTCAGCCCCAGCATTTT
TRBJ1-2,.,TRBV6-5,.,CASSYSTRDYGYTF,TGTGCCAGCAGTTACTCGACCAGGGACTATGGCTACACCTTC
TRBJ1-6,.,TRBV6-2/TRBV6-3,.,CASSPGLAGSPLHF,TGTGCCAGCAGCCCGGGACTAGCGGGTTCACCCCTCCACTTT
TRBJ1-2,.,TRBV13,.,CASSLSADGYTF,TGTGCCAGCAGCTTAAGTGCGGATGGCTACACCTTC
TRBJ2-4,.,TRBV7-2,TRBD2,CASSLVGGTSGSNIQYF,TGTGCCAGCAGCTTAGTAGGGGGGACTAGCGGATCAAACATTCAGTACTTC
TRBJ2-7,few,TRBV12-3/TRBV12-4,TRBD2,CASSPGLAGEQYF,TGTGCCAGCAGTCCGGGACTAGCGGGGGAGCAGTACTTC
TRBJ2-3,.,TRBV15,.,CATSEVLAGTQYF,TGTGCCACCAGTGAAGTACTAGCCGGTACGCAGTATTTT
TRBJ1-2,.,TRBV4-3,.,CASSQGASRSYGYTF,TGCGCCAGCAGCCAAGGAGCCTCTCGGTCCTATGGCTACACCTTC
TRBJ2-1,.,TRBV6-6,.,CATRGGSYYEQFF,TGTGCCACCAGGGGGGGATCTTACTATGAGCAGTTCTTC
TRBJ1-4,.,TRBV6-5,.,CASTPGGRRLFF,TGTGCCAGCACCCCGGGGGGGCGAAGACTGTTTTTT
TRBJ1-1,.,TRBV9,TRBD1,CASSTWTGEALVNTEAFF,TGTGCCAGCAGCACCTGGACAGGGGAGGCGTTAGTGAACACTGAAGCTTTCTTT
TRBJ2-5,.,TRBV5-8,.,CASSLGQVTGRETQYF,TGTGCCAGCAGCTTGGGGCAGGTCACCGGCCGGGAGACCCAGTACTTC
TRBJ2-5,.,TRBV28,TRBD2,CASTEASGVLQETQYF,TGTGCCAGCACAGAGGCTAGCGGGGTTCTCCAAGAGACCCAGTACTTC
TRBJ2-1,.,TRBV5-1,TRBD2,CASSLEGASGRFEFF,TGCGCCAGCAGCTTGGAGGGCGCTAGCGGGAGATTCGAGTTCTTC
TRBJ1-2,.,TRBV5-1,.,CASSSYYGYTF,TGCGCCAGCAGCTCTTACTATGGCTACACCTTC
TRBJ2-3,.,TRBV19,TRBD2,CASSRGLAEPTDTQYF,TGTGCCAGTAGTAGGGGACTAGCGGAACCCACAGATACGCAGTATTTT
TRBJ1-2,.,TRBV18,.,CASSPAWEFRGPIGYTF,TGTGCCAGCTCACCAGCCTGGGAGTTCAGGGGCCCTATAGGCTACACCTTC
TRBJ2-3,.,TRBV5-1,TRBD2,CASSSGGRGSTDTQYF,TGCGCCAGCAGCTCTGGCGGGAGGGGTAGCACAGATACGCAGTATTTT
TRBJ1-4,.,TRBV28,.,CASSLYPQGSNEKLFF,TGTGCCAGCAGTTTATACCCCCAGGGATCTAATGAAAAACTGTTTTTT
TRBJ2-3,.,TRBV14,TRBD2,CASSTSGGRSTDTQYF,TGTGCCAGCAGCACTAGCGGGGGCCGTAGCACAGATACGCAGTATTTT